A single sample is the source of the 25 T cell receptor beta chains below, sequenced in a study of CD8+ T cells in alopecia areata (dated by TCRdb to between 2017 and 2018). The meaning of the sample's time point label: around 4 weeks on oral tofacitinib. The treatment or condition tag for this specimen amounts to: oral pan-JAK inhibitor, 5-10 mg twice daily. Libraries were made using the immunoSEQ multiplex PCR assay. To provide template for TCR sequencing, every sample had RNA extracted and reverse transcribed into cDNA. The table comes from immuneACCESS by way of TCRdb, which keeps in-frame sequences with V and J called. Part of the clones is missing from these tables; in studies checked, under half for an unresolved V gene and the rest for unknown reasons. Present in this sample are about 150,000 clones, 45% to 65% of which were seen just once. Around a sixth of the sample goes to the ten largest clones.

Material: CD8+ T cells sorted from blood, obtained at week 4, from a patient treated with tofacitinib. The receptors originated from a human donor with alopecia areata.

The chain recombines TRBV7-9 with TRBJ2-1; no clear D gene. Trimming took off 8 bases at V and 9 bases at J, with 8 bases between the two ends. This CDR3 is 10 amino acids long. Germline V lookup: CDR1 SEHNR, CDR2 FQNEAQ (reference sequence). For the CDR3, the DNA is TGTGCCAGCGAACGTGGTGAGCAGTTCTTC. Its protein is CASERGEQFF.

This clone showed up just a few times. J is TRBJ1-5 and V is TRBV7-2; no clear D. This CDR3 is built from 14 residues. CDR1 and CDR2 (germline): SGHTA, FQGNSA. Trimming removed 4 bases at V and 7 bases at J, with 14 bases between. CDR3 loop: CASSSGLNVQPQHF. DNA of the CDR3: TGTGCCAGCAGCTCCGGACTAAACGTCCAGCCCCAGCATTTT.

The rearrangement uses TRBV6-5 and TRBJ2-7, with D hard to call. V lost 4 bases and J 7 bases, leaving 17 bases between the germline ends. In germline, CDR1 is MNHEY, CDR2 SVGAGI. The CDR3 spans 14 residues. CDR3 in amino acids: CASSFTGLSREQYF. CDR3 nucleotides: TGTGCCAGCAGTTTCACCGGGCTTAGCAGGGAGCAGTACTTC.

This clone occurred a few times. The chain recombines TRBV27 with TRBJ2-3; tentatively, D is TRBD2 (7 bases). V was trimmed by 1 base and J by 2 bases, leaving 13 bases between them. Germline lookup yields CDR1 MNHEY and CDR2 SMNVEV (reference sequence). The CDR3 has 16 residues. CDR3 loop: CASSLWGGGYTDTQYF. CDR3 nucleotide sequence: TGTGCCAGCAGTTTATGGGGCGGGGGCTACACAGATACGCAGTATTTT.

The V call is TRBV13, the J call TRBJ2-7; no clear D gene. Germline V gene sequence: CDR1 PRHDT, CDR2 FYEKMQ (reference sequence). This CDR3 comprises 13 residues. The V end lost 2 bases, the J end lost 6 bases, and 11 bases lay between the germline ends. The CDR3: CASSLQDGFEQYF. The CDR3 DNA sequence: TGTGCCAGCAGCTTACAAGACGGTTTCGAGCAGTACTTC.

The rearrangement uses TRBV30 and TRBJ1-5; no clear D gene. Trimming pared 0 bases from V and 6 bases from J, leaving 9 bases between. The CDR3 has 13 amino acids. The germline V gene has CDR1 GTSNPN and CDR2 SVGIG (reference sequence). As DNA, the CDR3 is TGTGCCTGGAGTGTACGAGGAATTCAGCCCCAGCATTTT. This codes for CAWSVRGIQPQHF.

This clone occurred a few times. The V and J genes are TRBV4-2 and TRBJ2-1; D is uncertain. CDR1 and CDR2 (germline): LGHNA, YNFKEQ. The germline V and J ends were trimmed by 4 bases and 7 bases, with 5 bases remaining between them. The CDR3 runs to 11 residues. CDR3 loop: CASSRGNEQFF. For the CDR3, the DNA is TGTGCCAGCAGCCGAGGAAATGAGCAGTTCTTC.

The chain employs TRBV29-1 and TRBJ1-1, with TRBD1 matching 8 bases. CDR1 SQVTM and CDR2 ANQGSEA come from the germline V gene. This CDR3 contains 13 residues. V gave up 5 bases and J gave up 1 base; unmatched junction bases: 3. The CDR3 here is CSVSGQGNTEAFF. The CDR3 DNA is TGCAGCGTTTCCGGACAGGGGAACACTGAAGCTTTCTTT.

The CDR3: CASSQTGWTEAFF. CDR3 DNA: TGTGCCAGCAGCCAAACAGGGTGGACTGAAGCTTTCTTT. The chain combines TRBV4-2 with TRBJ1-1; D might be TRBD1 (6 bases). V was cut by 2 bases and J by 5 bases, with 9 bases left in between. In germline, CDR1 is LGHNA, CDR2 YNFKEQ. The CDR3 contains 13 residues.

This clone was detected a few times. The V gene is TRBV30, the J gene TRBJ1-4; a possible D gene is TRBD1 (5 bases). Germline loops: CDR1 GTSNPN, CDR2 SVGIG (reference sequence). Trimming shortened V by 4 bases and J by 7 bases, and 13 bases separated the two germline ends. The CDR3 consists of 13 residues. CDR3 loop: CAWNGASGEKLFF. The CDR3 nucleotides read TGTGCCTGGAACGGGGCCAGCGGTGAAAAACTGTTTTTT.

The V gene is TRBV5-4, the J gene TRBJ2-5; D is possibly TRBD1 (5 bases). V lost 4 bases, J lost 3 bases, and 7 bases lay in between. Germline V CDR1 and CDR2: SGHNT, YYREEE (reference sequence). The CDR3 has 12 amino acids. CDR3 amino acids: CASSQTEETQYF. Here the CDR3 DNA reads TGTGCCAGCAGCCAGACAGAAGAGACCCAGTACTTC.

This rearrangement joins TRBV29-1 to TRBJ2-3, with D perhaps TRBD1 or TRBD2 (6 bases each). This CDR3 contains 13 residues. V was shortened by 8 bases and J by 6 bases, with 18 bases between the two germline ends. Germline CDR1 SQVTM, CDR2 ANQGSEA. The DNA of the CDR3 is TGCAGCATTGCGGGACACCAAGCCGATACGCAGTATTTT. Translation: CSIAGHQADTQYF.

The chain links TRBV9 to TRBJ2-4, with TRBD2 as a possible D gene (6 bases). V lost 4 bases to trimming and J lost 3 bases, with 20 bases between them. CDR3 size: 17 residues. Per the germline V gene, CDR1 is SGDLS and CDR2 is YYNGEE. The CDR3 coding sequence is TGTGCCAGCAGCCCACCTTGGGGGGAAGGAGACAAAAACATTCAGTACTTC. Its protein product is CASSPPWGEGDKNIQYF.

The rearrangement links TRBV5-1 to TRBJ1-1; D not resolved. This CDR3 is built from 12 residues. The V gene's germline CDR1 is SGHRS and CDR2 YFSETQ. V was trimmed by 1 base and J by 7 bases, leaving 8 bases between them. CDR3: CASSLPSLEAFF. The DNA for the CDR3 is TGCGCCAGCAGCTTGCCCAGTCTTGAAGCTTTCTTT.

The V and J genes are TRBV5-4 and TRBJ2-2; the D gene is possibly TRBD2 (7 bases). V was pared by 4 bases and J by 1 base, with 17 bases between. CDR1 and CDR2 (germline): SGHNT, YYREEE (reference sequence). CDR3 length equals 17 residues. Written as DNA, the CDR3 is TGTGCCAGCAGCCAGCCGGCGGGGGCCCGGAACACCGGGGAGCTGTTTTTT. It translates to CASSQPAGARNTGELFF. Full variable domain (rest looked up from reference TRBV5-4 and TRBJ2-2): ETGVTQSPTHLIKTRGQQVTLRCSSQSGHNTVSWYQQALGQGPQFIFQYYREEENGRGNFPPRFSGLQFPNYSSELNVNALELDDSALYLCASSQPAGARNTGELFFGEGSRLTVL.

V is TRBV19 and J is TRBJ1-1, with D tentatively TRBD1 (5 bases). The CDR3 spans 12 residues. From germline, CDR1 is LNHDA and CDR2 SQIVND (reference sequence). Trimming shortened V by 7 bases and J by 3 bases, and 9 bases separated the two germline ends. Written as DNA, the CDR3 is TGTGCCAGTATCGGAGGGGACACTGAAGCTTTCTTT. This gives the protein CASIGGDTEAFF.

With regard to this clone: Other nucleotide sequences in the sample specify the same CDR3. The chain has TRBV5-6 and TRBJ1-5, with D perhaps matching TRBD1 (5 bases). Germline CDR1 is SGHDT and CDR2 is YYEEEE. This CDR3 region has 13 residues. The V gene lost 0 bases and the J gene lost 7 bases, with 8 bases spanning the gap. CDR3 in amino acids: CASSLEGAQPQHF. The CDR3 coding sequence is TGTGCCAGCAGCTTGGAAGGGGCCCAGCCCCAGCATTTT.

V is TRBV27 and J is TRBJ2-5, with D maybe TRBD1 (5 bases). The V gene lost 3 bases and the J gene lost 7 bases, with 21 bases spanning the gap. Germline V gene sequence: CDR1 MNHEY, CDR2 SMNVEV (reference sequence). CDR3 length: 16 residues. CDR3 loop: CASSFVGRAAVGTQYF. In DNA, the CDR3 is TGTGCCAGCAGTTTTGTGGGCAGGGCGGCTGTCGGGACCCAGTACTTC.

This clone was detected only a few times. The chain uses TRBV4-1 and TRBJ1-1; D call uncertain. CDR3 length: 14 residues. V was trimmed by 3 bases and J by 1 base, leaving 9 bases between them. Germline loops: CDR1 MGHRA, CDR2 YSYEKL. CDR3 nucleotide sequence: TGCGCCAGCAGCCACCCCGGGCCGAACACTGAAGCTTTCTTT. It codes for CASSHPGPNTEAFF.

This chain links TRBV9 with TRBJ2-3, with D maybe TRBD2 (5 bases). Germline CDR1 and CDR2: SGDLS and YYNGEE. The length of the CDR3 is 15 residues. V was pared by 3 bases and J by 6 bases, with 17 bases between. CDR3 nucleotide sequence: TGTGCCAGCAGCGGTCCCGCGGGTCCGCGGGATACGCAGTATTTT. As protein: CASSGPAGPRDTQYF. Based on the CDR3 plus reference TRBV9 and TRBJ2-3, the full variable domain is DSGVTQTPKHLITATGQRVTLRCSPRSGDLSVYWYQQSLDQGLQFLIQYYNGEERAKGNILERFSAQQFPDLHSELNLSSLELGDSALYFCASSGPAGPRDTQYFGPGTRLTVL.

Comment on this clone: The sample holds other DNA sequences that translate to the same CDR3. The CDR3 nucleotides read TGTGCCAGCAGTTCTAGCGGGGGCTCCTACAATGAGCAGTTCTTC. Protein: CASSSSGGSYNEQFF. The rearrangement links TRBV6-5 to TRBJ2-1; TRBD2 agrees at 10 bases. The CDR3 extends over 15 amino acids. Germline lookup yields CDR1 MNHEY and CDR2 SVGAGI. Trimming cost V 4 bases and J 0 bases; bases outside gene matches: 0.

The chain combines TRBV27 with TRBJ1-1; 8 positions agree with TRBD1. Trimming removed 4 bases from V and 5 bases from J; junction bases left unmatched: 6. The germline V gene has CDR1 MNHEY and CDR2 SMNVEV (reference sequence). The CDR3 is 14 amino acids. CDR3 coding DNA: TGTGCCAGCAGTTCCCAGGGGGCCGAGACTGAAGCTTTCTTT. Its protein product is CASSSQGAETEAFF.

The chain uses TRBV5-4 and TRBJ1-1; the D is unclear. V dropped 1 base and J dropped 1 base, with 8 bases sitting between them. Germline CDR1 SGHNT, CDR2 YYREEE (reference sequence). The CDR3 totals 14 residues. The CDR3 loop reads CASSLLSGNTEAFF. The CDR3 DNA is TGTGCCAGCAGCTTGTTATCAGGGAACACTGAAGCTTTCTTT.

This clone was seen a handful of times. The chain couples TRBV13 to TRBJ2-5; D is ambiguous. The CDR3 covers 14 residues. The germline V gene encodes CDR1 PRHDT and CDR2 FYEKMQ (reference sequence). Deletions cut 5 bases from V and 0 bases from J, with 10 bases between. The DNA of the CDR3 is TGTGCCAGCAGCACACGATCGTACCAAGAGACCCAGTACTTC. It is translated as CASSTRSYQETQYF.

This clone was seen more than once but under ten times. The V call is TRBV2, the J call TRBJ2-4, with a possible D match to TRBD2 (6 bases). The ends were cut back, 6 bases at V and 0 bases at J, with 9 bases in the middle. CDR1 is SNHLY and CDR2 is FYNNEI in the germline V gene. The CDR3 runs 14 residues. For the CDR3, the DNA is TGTGCCAGCAGGCGGGACCTAGCCAAAAACATTCAGTACTTC. This sequence encodes CASRRDLAKNIQYF.